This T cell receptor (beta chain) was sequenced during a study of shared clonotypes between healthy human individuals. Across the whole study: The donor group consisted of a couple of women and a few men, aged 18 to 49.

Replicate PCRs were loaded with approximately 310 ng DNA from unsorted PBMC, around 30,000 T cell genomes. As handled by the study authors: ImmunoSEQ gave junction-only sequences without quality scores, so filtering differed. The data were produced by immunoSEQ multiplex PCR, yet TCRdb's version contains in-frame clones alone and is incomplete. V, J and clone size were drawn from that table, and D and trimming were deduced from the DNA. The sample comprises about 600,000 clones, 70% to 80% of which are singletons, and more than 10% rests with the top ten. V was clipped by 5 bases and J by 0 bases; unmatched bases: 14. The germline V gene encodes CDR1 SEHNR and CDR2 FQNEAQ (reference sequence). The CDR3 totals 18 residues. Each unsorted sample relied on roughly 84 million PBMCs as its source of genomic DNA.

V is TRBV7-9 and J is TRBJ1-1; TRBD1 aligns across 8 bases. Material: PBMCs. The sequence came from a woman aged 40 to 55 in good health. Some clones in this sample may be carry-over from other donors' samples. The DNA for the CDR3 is TGTGCCAGCAGCCTACAATACAGGGGGGCCATCATGAACACTGAAGCTTTCTTT. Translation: CASSLQYRGAIMNTEAFF.